A selection of T cell receptor beta chains follows, all from one sample in a study of blood T cell repertoires in COVID-19. Profiling relied on immunoSEQ multiplex PCR, and the TCRdb table lists in-frame clones only, not all of them. The repertoire holds about 180,000 clones, with roughly 80% as singletons. The sequencing sample was made of PBMCs or T cells enriched from blood (not recorded which). All receptors derive from a woman in her forties with acute COVID-19. The CDR3 runs from the conserved cysteine through the conserved F or W. Rows give clone size only sometimes, using once, few, many, or a class for an expanded clone.

j_call: TRBJ1-2; v_call: TRBV6-5; clone_size: NA; cdr3_aa: CASRDRGAGGYTF
j_call: TRBJ1-6; v_call: TRBV11-2; clone_size: NA; cdr3_aa: CASTHSGQGGSPLHF
j_call: TRBJ2-2; v_call: TRBV12-5; clone_size: NA; cdr3_aa: CASGSYLGQEGPSKNTGELFF
j_call: TRBJ2-1; v_call: TRBV7-8; clone_size: NA; cdr3_aa: CASSFGIQGPNEQFF
j_call: TRBJ2-1; v_call: TRBV5-6; clone_size: NA; cdr3_aa: CASSLKLAGTVGNEQFF
j_call: TRBJ2-2; v_call: TRBV2; clone_size: once; cdr3_aa: CASSDSRNTGELFF
j_call: TRBJ1-1; v_call: TRBV7-3; clone_size: NA; cdr3_aa: CASSLQQGTEAFF
j_call: TRBJ2-1; v_call: TRBV5-1; clone_size: few; cdr3_aa: CASSSPWASGNNEQFF
j_call: TRBJ2-1; v_call: TRBV3-1/TRBV3-2; clone_size: NA; cdr3_aa: CASSQGRLAGGHGEQFF
j_call: TRBJ1-2; v_call: TRBV6-5; clone_size: NA; cdr3_aa: CASSYSQQGPYGYTF
j_call: TRBJ1-1; v_call: TRBV11-2; clone_size: NA; cdr3_aa: CASSLAWGQGRTEAFF
j_call: TRBJ1-6; v_call: TRBV27; clone_size: NA; cdr3_aa: CASSPGTTSYNSPLHF
j_call: TRBJ2-2; v_call: TRBV12-3/TRBV12-4; clone_size: NA; cdr3_aa: CASSLIAGELFF
j_call: TRBJ2-7; v_call: TRBV2; clone_size: NA; cdr3_aa: CASSEPGGRGGLEQYF
j_call: TRBJ2-2; v_call: TRBV30; clone_size: NA; cdr3_aa: CAWSVDFAGSGELFF
j_call: TRBJ2-1; v_call: TRBV27; clone_size: NA; cdr3_aa: CASSYPRVGSSYNEQFF
j_call: TRBJ2-3; v_call: TRBV14; clone_size: NA; cdr3_aa: CASSQVAGGYTDTQYF
j_call: TRBJ2-3; v_call: TRBV4-2; clone_size: once; cdr3_aa: CASSQDSIAGLTDTQYF
j_call: TRBJ2-6; v_call: TRBV6-5; clone_size: NA; cdr3_aa: CASSYSGASGANVLTF
j_call: TRBJ1-5; v_call: TRBV30; clone_size: NA; cdr3_aa: CAWSQGVNQPQHF
j_call: TRBJ2-1; v_call: TRBV19; clone_size: NA; cdr3_aa: CASSTLVGGWTTPIQFF
j_call: TRBJ1-1; v_call: TRBV10-3; clone_size: NA; cdr3_aa: CAITRDSNTEAFF
j_call: TRBJ2-2; v_call: TRBV11-1; clone_size: NA; cdr3_aa: CASGRGSNTGELFF
j_call: TRBJ1-3; v_call: TRBV27; clone_size: NA; cdr3_aa: CASSPGQGFGNTIYF
j_call: TRBJ2-1; v_call: TRBV19; clone_size: NA; cdr3_aa: CASSMSSGYNEQFF
j_call: TRBJ2-3; v_call: TRBV29-1; clone_size: few; cdr3_aa: CSVEGSHTDTQYF
j_call: TRBJ2-5; v_call: TRBV11-3; clone_size: NA; cdr3_aa: CASSLSGGLQRETQYF
j_call: TRBJ1-1; v_call: TRBV11-1; clone_size: few; cdr3_aa: CASSLTKSGQGVAFF
j_call: TRBJ2-7; v_call: TRBV6-5; clone_size: once; cdr3_aa: CASRQLAGARYEQYF
j_call: TRBJ1-3; v_call: TRBV6-6; clone_size: NA; cdr3_aa: CASRQLTGTGNTIYF
j_call: TRBJ1-4; v_call: TRBV30; clone_size: NA; cdr3_aa: CAWSSHSTNEKLFF
j_call: TRBJ2-7; v_call: TRBV30; clone_size: NA; cdr3_aa: CAWSLTRGEQYF
j_call: TRBJ1-1; v_call: TRBV29-1; clone_size: NA; cdr3_aa: CSVGRVNTEAFF
j_call: TRBJ1-1; v_call: TRBV7-8; clone_size: NA; cdr3_aa: CASSLVGRLNTEAFF
j_call: TRBJ2-3; v_call: TRBV5-1; clone_size: NA; cdr3_aa: CASSLIAGGTQYF
j_call: TRBJ2-1; v_call: TRBV7-7; clone_size: few; cdr3_aa: CASSGGLASYNEQFF
j_call: TRBJ2-2; v_call: TRBV6-5; clone_size: NA; cdr3_aa: CASSRDRRGTGELFF
j_call: TRBJ1-2; v_call: TRBV15; clone_size: once; cdr3_aa: CATSSDGRTGGYTF
j_call: TRBJ1-4; v_call: TRBV21-1; clone_size: NA; cdr3_aa: CASSSSQGLRASTNEKLFF
j_call: TRBJ1-2; v_call: TRBV5-1; clone_size: NA; cdr3_aa: CASSLAAAASEGYTF
j_call: TRBJ1-6; v_call: TRBV6-1; clone_size: NA; cdr3_aa: CASSEMAGGNSPLHF
j_call: TRBJ2-1; v_call: TRBV11-1; clone_size: NA; cdr3_aa: CASSLAKAGYNEQFF
j_call: TRBJ1-2; v_call: TRBV15; clone_size: NA; cdr3_aa: CATSREGGESGYTF
j_call: TRBJ1-5; v_call: TRBV4-2; clone_size: NA; cdr3_aa: CASSPEGRGDQPQHF
j_call: TRBJ2-3; v_call: TRBV9; clone_size: NA; cdr3_aa: CASSVLTSGRIDTQYF
j_call: TRBJ2-5; v_call: TRBV11-3; clone_size: NA; cdr3_aa: CASSVGLAGTGETQYF
j_call: TRBJ2-6; v_call: TRBV7-9; clone_size: NA; cdr3_aa: CASSLPQFSGANVLTF
j_call: TRBJ2-5; v_call: TRBV7-6; clone_size: NA; cdr3_aa: CASSQGEGETQYF
j_call: TRBJ1-1; v_call: TRBV5-1; clone_size: NA; cdr3_aa: CASSPGQGGTEAFF
j_call: TRBJ1-3; v_call: TRBV18; clone_size: NA; cdr3_aa: CASSPGVPGNTIYF